This TCR beta chain came from a study of molecular identifiers for immune sequencing clone quantification. The study, taken as a whole, reports: Whereas clones above 20 RNA copies held under 1% of naive-cell molecules, they held over 98% of effector molecules.

As concerns this clonotype: What it binds is unknown. Since a much larger clone is just one base distant, this may be a read error.

TCRdb processed the PCR reads anew with MiXCR; each CDR3 protein has one entry. The sample yields roughly 630,000 distinct CDR3 sequences, around 25% seen once. Sequencing used naive CD8+ T cells from blood, with Jurkat cell RNA spiked in. Subset meaning: FACS-sorted CD8+CD4-CCR7+CD45RA+ naive T cells. The source of this sequence is a human donor in good health. Some libraries in this study had Jurkat cell RNA spiked in.

CDR3 bases: TGTGCCAGCGGTTTCACACAGGAGACGACCACTGCTCAAGAGACCCAGTACTTC. It codes for CASGFTQETTTAQETQYF. J is TRBJ2-5 and V is TRBV28, with D perhaps TRBD1 (5 bases). In germline, CDR1 is MDHEN, CDR2 SYDVKM. This CDR3 has 18 residues.